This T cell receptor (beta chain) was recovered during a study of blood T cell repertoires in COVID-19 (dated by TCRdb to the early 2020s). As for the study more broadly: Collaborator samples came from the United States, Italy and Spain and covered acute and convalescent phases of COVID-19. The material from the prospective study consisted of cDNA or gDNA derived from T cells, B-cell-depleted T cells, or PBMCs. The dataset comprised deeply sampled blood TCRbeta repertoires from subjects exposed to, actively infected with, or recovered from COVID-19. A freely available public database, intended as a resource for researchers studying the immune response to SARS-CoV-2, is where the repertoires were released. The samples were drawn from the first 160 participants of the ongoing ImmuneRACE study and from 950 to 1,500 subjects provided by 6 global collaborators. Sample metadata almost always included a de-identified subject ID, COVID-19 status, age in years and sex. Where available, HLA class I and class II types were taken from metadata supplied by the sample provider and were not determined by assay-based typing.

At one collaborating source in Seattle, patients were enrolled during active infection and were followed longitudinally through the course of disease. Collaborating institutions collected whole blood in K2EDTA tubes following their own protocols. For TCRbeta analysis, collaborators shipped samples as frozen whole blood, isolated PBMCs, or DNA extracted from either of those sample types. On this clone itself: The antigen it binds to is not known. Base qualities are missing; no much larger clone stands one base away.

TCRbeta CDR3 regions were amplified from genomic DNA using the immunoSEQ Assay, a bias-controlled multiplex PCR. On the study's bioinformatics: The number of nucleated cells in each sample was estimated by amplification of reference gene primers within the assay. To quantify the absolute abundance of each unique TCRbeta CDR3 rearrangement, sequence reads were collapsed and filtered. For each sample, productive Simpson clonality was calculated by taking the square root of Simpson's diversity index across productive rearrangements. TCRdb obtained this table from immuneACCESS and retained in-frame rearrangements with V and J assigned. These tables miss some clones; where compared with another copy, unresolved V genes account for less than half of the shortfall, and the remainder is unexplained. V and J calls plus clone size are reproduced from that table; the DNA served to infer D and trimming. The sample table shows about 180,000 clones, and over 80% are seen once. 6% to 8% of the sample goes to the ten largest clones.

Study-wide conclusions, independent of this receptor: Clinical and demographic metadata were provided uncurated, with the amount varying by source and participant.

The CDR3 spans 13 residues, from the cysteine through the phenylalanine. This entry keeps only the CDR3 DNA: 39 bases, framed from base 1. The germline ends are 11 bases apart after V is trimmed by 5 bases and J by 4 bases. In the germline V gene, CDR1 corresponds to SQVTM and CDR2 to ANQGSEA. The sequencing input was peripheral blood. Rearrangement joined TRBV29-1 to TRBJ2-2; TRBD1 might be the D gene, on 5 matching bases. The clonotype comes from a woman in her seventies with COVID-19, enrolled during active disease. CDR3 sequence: CSVQGMGTGELFF. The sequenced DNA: TGCAGCGTTCAGGGCATGGGCACCGGGGAGCTGTTTTTT.